These 11 T cell receptor beta chains originate from one sample sequenced in a study of blood T cell repertoires in COVID-19. Sequencing was performed with immunoSEQ multiplex PCR; in TCRdb, only in-frame clones are kept and a portion is missing. The sample includes some 180,000 clones, more than 85% of them seen just once. Sequenced sample: PBMCs or T cells enriched from blood (not recorded which). The receptor source for this set is a woman in her 40s in a cohort exposed to, infected with or recovered from COVID-19 (not recorded which).

V usage is TRBV6-5 and J usage is TRBJ1-6; 7 nucleotides align to TRBD1. The CDR3 totals 14 residues. Unmatched junction bases numbered 10, after V lost 6 bases and J lost 11 bases. Germline V gene lookup returns CDR1 MNHEY and CDR2 SVGAGI. The CDR3: CASRDDRETTPLHF. Written as DNA, the CDR3 is TGTGCCAGCAGGGACGACAGGGAAACGACACCCCTCCACTTT.

The chain employs TRBV19 and TRBJ2-7, with TRBD1 matching over 9 bases. Germline loops: CDR1 LNHDA, CDR2 SQIVND (reference sequence). This CDR3 region has 14 residues. J lost 3 bases, V lost 5 bases, and 5 bases had no gene match. The CDR3 sequence: CASSYGTGNYEQYF. CDR3 DNA sequence: TGTGCCAGTAGTTACGGGACAGGGAACTACGAGCAGTACTTC.

The chain joins TRBV6-1 to TRBJ2-5, with a possible D match to TRBD2 (5 bases). V lost 4 bases to trimming and J lost 4 bases, with 22 bases between them. Germline CDR1 MNHNS, CDR2 SASEGT. The CDR3 length is 17 residues. The CDR3 coding sequence is TGTGCCAGCAGTGGACTCCTGGACTTCTCCGGCGGAGAGACCCAGTACTTC. It yields the protein CASSGLLDFSGGETQYF.

The chain carries TRBV2 and TRBJ1-1; weak D call: TRBD1 (6 bases). Germline V gives CDR1 SNHLY, CDR2 FYNNEI. The length of the CDR3 is 14 residues. The V end lost 6 bases, the J end lost 1 base, and 12 bases lay between the germline ends. CDR3 sequence: CASRSFRGNTEAFF. In nucleotides, the CDR3 is TGTGCCAGCAGAAGTTTCAGGGGGAACACTGAAGCTTTCTTT.

This chain uses TRBV9 with TRBJ2-7; the match to TRBD2 covers 13 bases. The CDR3 has 16 amino acids. CDR1 is SGDLS and CDR2 is YYNGEE in the germline V gene. The junction had 4 bases not matched to a gene; V was cut back by 4 bases and J by 0 bases. Here the CDR3 DNA reads TGTGCCAGCAGCAGGACTAGCGGGGGAAGCTCCTACGAGCAGTACTTC. Its translation is CASSRTSGGSSYEQYF.

V and J are TRBV27 and TRBJ1-4, with a weak D call TRBD1 (5 bases). V lost 2 bases and J lost 5, with 12 bases in between. Germline V lookup: CDR1 MNHEY, CDR2 SMNVEV (reference sequence). The CDR3 is 15 amino acids. This CDR3 reads CASSLGGGRNEKLFF. CDR3 nucleotides: TGTGCCAGCAGTTTAGGGGGGGGACGAAATGAAAAACTGTTTTTT.

The chain carries TRBV4-1 and TRBJ1-5; D possibly corresponds to TRBD1 (6 bases). Germline V gives CDR1 MGHRA, CDR2 YSYEKL. This CDR3 has 15 residues. The V gene lost 7 bases and the J gene lost 0 bases, with 13 bases spanning the gap. The CDR3 sequence: CASKGGLDSNQPQHF. The CDR3 DNA follows: TGCGCCAGCAAGGGGGGGTTAGATAGCAATCAGCCCCAGCATTTT.

In the case of this clone: Other DNA sequences in the same sample also yield this CDR3. V gene TRBV5-1 combines with J gene TRBJ1-1; no firm D call. The CDR3 is made up of 14 amino acids. CDR1 is SGHRS, CDR2 YFSETQ, per germline. V shed 1 base and J shed 1 base, with 8 bases lying between them. Written as DNA, the CDR3 is TGCGCCAGCAGCTTGACCGGCGGGAACACTGAAGCTTTCTTT. Amino acids: CASSLTGGNTEAFF.

The chain is built from TRBV13 and TRBJ2-6, with D unresolved. Germline loops: CDR1 PRHDT, CDR2 FYEKMQ (reference sequence). The CDR3 has 15 residues. Trimming cost V 5 bases and J 0 bases, with 8 bases left between them. The chain's CDR3 is CASSLRSSGANVLTF. CDR3 in DNA: TGTGCCAGCAGCCTGAGAAGCTCTGGGGCCAACGTCCTGACTTTC.

V gene TRBV27 combines with J gene TRBJ2-7, with D perhaps TRBD2 (7 bases). Per the germline V gene, CDR1 is MNHEY and CDR2 is SMNVEV (reference sequence). V was pared by 3 bases and J by 6 bases, with 12 bases between. CDR3 size: 13 residues. DNA for the CDR3: TGTGCCAGCAGTTTCGGGGGGCCGGGCGAGCAGTACTTC. This translates into CASSFGGPGEQYF.

V gene TRBV5-8 combines with J gene TRBJ1-2, with 8 positions matching TRBD1. The CDR3 runs to 14 residues. Germline CDR1 and CDR2: SGHTS and YDEGEE. The junction had 6 bases not matched to a gene; V was cut back by 8 bases and J by 0 bases. Here the CDR3 reads CASTRTGPNYGYTF. The CDR3 DNA is TGTGCCAGTACCCGGACAGGGCCTAACTATGGCTACACCTTC.